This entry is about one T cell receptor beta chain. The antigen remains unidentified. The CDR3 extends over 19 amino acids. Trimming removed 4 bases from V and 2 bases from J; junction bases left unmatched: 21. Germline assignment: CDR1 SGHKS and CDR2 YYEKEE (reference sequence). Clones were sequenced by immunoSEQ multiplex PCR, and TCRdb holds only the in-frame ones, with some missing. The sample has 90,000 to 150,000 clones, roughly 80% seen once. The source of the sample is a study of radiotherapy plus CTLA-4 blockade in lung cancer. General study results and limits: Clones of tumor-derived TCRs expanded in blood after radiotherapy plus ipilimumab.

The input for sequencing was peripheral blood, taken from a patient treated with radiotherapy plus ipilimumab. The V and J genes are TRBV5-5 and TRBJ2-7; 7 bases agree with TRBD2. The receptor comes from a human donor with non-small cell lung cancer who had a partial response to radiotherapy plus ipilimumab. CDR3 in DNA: TGTGCCAGCAGCCGTGGGGTAGAGGATAGCGGGTGGATTACCTACGAGCAGTACTTC. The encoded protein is CASSRGVEDSGWITYEQYF.